This T cell receptor beta chain was retrieved from a study of blood T cells in healthy people across ages. Sample-barcoded 5' priming and a J-beta primer mix drove a second PCR of 7 to 11 cycles. One entry per CDR3 protein, called by TCRdb with MiXCR from the 5' RACE reads. There are a few hundred thousand distinct CDR3 sequences in the sample; roughly 28% occur only once, and roughly 20% lies in the top ten. Germline V CDR1 and CDR2: DFQATT, SNEGSKA (reference sequence). The CDR3 extends over 14 amino acids. V was shortened by 0 bases and J by 2 bases, with 10 bases between the two germline ends. The sample holds a few counts of this clonotype.

The source of this sequence is a woman in her 70s in good health. The V call is TRBV20-1, the J call TRBJ2-5; possibly TRBD1 for D (5 bases). Input material: blood. CDR3 residues: CSARENRLQETQYF. The CDR3 DNA reads as TGCAGTGCTAGAGAGAACAGGTTACAAGAGACCCAGTACTTC.